The 5 T cell receptor beta chains listed next were all sequenced from one sample in a study of long-term antiretroviral therapy in people with HIV. The assay used was immunoSEQ (version v3.0), run at survey level. Using immunoSEQ multiplex PCR, the repertoire was profiled, and TCRdb retains in-frame clones only, with some absent. Here the sample spans tens of thousands of clones, 82% being singletons. Sequencing used unsorted PBMCs, obtained 1.1 years before starting antiretroviral therapy. These receptors were taken from a woman aged 25 to 39 with HIV.

The V and J genes are TRBV5-1 and TRBJ2-4; D ambiguous. This CDR3 is 13 amino acids long. With 0 bases removed from V and 2 bases from J, the gap between germline ends came to 3 bases. Germline CDR1 SGHRS, CDR2 YFSETQ. CDR3 nucleotides: TGCGCCAGCAGCTTGGAGTCCAAAAACATTCAGTACTTC. It is translated as CASSLESKNIQYF.

The J gene is TRBJ2-1, the V gene TRBV5-8; D call uncertain. The CDR3 is 14 amino acids. Germline V lookup: CDR1 SGHTS, CDR2 YDEGEE. V was pared by 4 bases and J by 5 bases, with 13 bases between. In DNA, the CDR3 is TGTGCCAGCAGCCTCCCCATAGACAACAATGAGCAGTTCTTC. Residues: CASSLPIDNNEQFF. Filled out from reference TRBV5-8 and TRBJ2-1, the complete variable domain reads EAGVTQSPTHLIKTRGQQATLRCSPISGHTSVYWYQQALGLGLQFLLWYDEGEERNRGNFPPRFSGRQFPNYSSELNVNALELEDSALYLCASSLPIDNNEQFFGPGTRLTVL.

The chain carries TRBV7-2 and TRBJ2-7; D may be TRBD2 (5 bases). This CDR3 is built from 14 residues. V lost 3 bases to trimming and J lost 2 bases, with 11 bases between them. CDR1 SGHTA and CDR2 FQGNSA come from the germline V gene. The DNA of the CDR3 is TGTGCCAGCAGCTTCGCGGGCGGCACCTACGAGCAGTACGTC. Protein product: CASSFAGGTYEQYV.

The gene calls are TRBV6-5 and TRBJ1-3; D unresolved. CDR1 MNHEY and CDR2 SVGAGI come from the germline V gene. The V end lost 6 bases, the J end lost 3 bases, and 15 bases lay between the germline ends. The CDR3 covers 15 residues. The CDR3 DNA sequence: TGTGCCAGCAGAGACCCGTACGTAGTTGGAAACACCATATATTTT. This codes for CASRDPYVVGNTIYF.

The CDR3 sequence: CAWSEGAGANVLTF. The CDR3, as DNA: TGTGCCTGGAGTGAGGGGGCTGGGGCCAACGTCCTGACTTTC. The gene calls are TRBV30 and TRBJ2-6, with TRBD1 as a possible D gene (6 bases). V gave up 1 base and J gave up 2 bases, with 6 bases separating them. The germline V gene has CDR1 GTSNPN and CDR2 SVGIG (reference sequence). This CDR3 has 14 amino acids.